The present entry profiles one TCR beta chain with its context. The sample is drawn from a study of blood T cell repertoires in COVID-19. Turning to the study itself: The United States, Italy and Spain supplied acute and convalescent COVID-19 samples.

CDR1 is SGHDT and CDR2 is YYEEEE in the germline V gene. This CDR3 is 18 amino acids long. The J segment lost 6 bases and the V segment lost 5 bases, leaving 19 bases of the junction unmatched. The method was immunoSEQ multiplex PCR; TCRdb's version includes in-frame clones alone and lacks a portion of them. The table records approximately 380,000 clones, more than 75% of them present only once. Individuals drawn from about 26 US areas were about 18 to 90 years old. The V call is TRBV5-6, the J call TRBJ2-3; 9 bases fit TRBD2. Sequences were obtained from PBMCs or T cells enriched from blood (not recorded which). The TCR comes from a woman under 30 who had recovered from COVID-19. The CDR3 DNA reads as TGTGCCAGCAGACCGACCTGGGGGCGGGGGGGTCAATCCGATACGCAGTATTTT. Amino acids: CASRPTWGRGGQSDTQYF. The entire variable domain, with the rest obtained from reference TRBV5-6 and TRBJ2-3, is as follows: DAGVTQSPTHLIKTRGQQVTLRCSPKSGHDTVSWYQQALGQGPQFIFQYYEEEERQRGNFPDRFSGHQFPNYSSELNVNALLLGDSALYLCASRPTWGRGGQSDTQYFGPGTRLTVL.